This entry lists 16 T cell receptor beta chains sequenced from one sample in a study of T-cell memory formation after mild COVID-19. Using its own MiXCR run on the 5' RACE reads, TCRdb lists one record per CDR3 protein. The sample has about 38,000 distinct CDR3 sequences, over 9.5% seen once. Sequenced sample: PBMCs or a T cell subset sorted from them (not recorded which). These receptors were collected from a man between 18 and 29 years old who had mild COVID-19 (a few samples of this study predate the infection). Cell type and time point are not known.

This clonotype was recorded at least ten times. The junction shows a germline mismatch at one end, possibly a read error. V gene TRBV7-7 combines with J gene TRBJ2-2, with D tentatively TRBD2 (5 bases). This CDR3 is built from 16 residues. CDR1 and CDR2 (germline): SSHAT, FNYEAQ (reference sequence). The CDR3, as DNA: TGTGCTAGCAGCTTCTCCCGGACTGCGAACACCGGGGAGCTGTTTTTT. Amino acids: CASSFSRTANTGELFF.

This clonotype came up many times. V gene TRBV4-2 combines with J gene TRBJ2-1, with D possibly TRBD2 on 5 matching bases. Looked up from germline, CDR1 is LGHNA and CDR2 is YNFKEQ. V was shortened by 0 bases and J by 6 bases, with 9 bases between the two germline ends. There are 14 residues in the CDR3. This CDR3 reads CASSQDRGLNEQFF. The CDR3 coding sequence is TGTGCCAGCAGCCAAGATCGTGGACTCAATGAGCAGTTCTTC.

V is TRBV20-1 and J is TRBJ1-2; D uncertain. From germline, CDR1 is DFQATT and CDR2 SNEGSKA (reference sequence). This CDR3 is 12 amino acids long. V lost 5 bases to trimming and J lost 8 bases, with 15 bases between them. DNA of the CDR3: TGCAGTGCTCCAAAGTCCTCACTCGGCTACACCTTC. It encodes CSAPKSSLGYTF.

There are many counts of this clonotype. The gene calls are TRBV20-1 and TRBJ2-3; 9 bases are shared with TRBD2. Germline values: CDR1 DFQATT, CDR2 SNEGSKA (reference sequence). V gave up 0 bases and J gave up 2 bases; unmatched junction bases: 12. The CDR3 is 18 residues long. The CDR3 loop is CSARDPAGGHGNTDTQYF. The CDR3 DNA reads TGCAGTGCTAGAGATCCAGCGGGGGGTCACGGAAACACAGATACGCAGTATTTT.

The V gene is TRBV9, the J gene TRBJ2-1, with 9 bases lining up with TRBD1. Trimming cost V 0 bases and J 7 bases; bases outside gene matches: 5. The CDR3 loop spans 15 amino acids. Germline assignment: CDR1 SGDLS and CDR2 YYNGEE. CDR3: CASSVEGQGSNEQFF. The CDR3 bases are TGTGCCAGCAGCGTAGAGGGACAGGGTAGTAATGAGCAGTTCTTC. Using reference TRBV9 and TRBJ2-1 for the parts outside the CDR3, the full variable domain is DSGVTQTPKHLITATGQRVTLRCSPRSGDLSVYWYQQSLDQGLQFLIQYYNGEERAKGNILERFSAQQFPDLHSELNLSSLELGDSALYFCASSVEGQGSNEQFFGPGTRLTVL.

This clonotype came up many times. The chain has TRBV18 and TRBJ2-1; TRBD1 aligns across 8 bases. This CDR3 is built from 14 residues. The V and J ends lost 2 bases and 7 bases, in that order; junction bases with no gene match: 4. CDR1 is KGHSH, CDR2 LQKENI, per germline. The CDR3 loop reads CASSPTGGDNEQFF. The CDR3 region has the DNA TGTGCCAGCTCACCAACAGGGGGAGATAATGAGCAGTTCTTC. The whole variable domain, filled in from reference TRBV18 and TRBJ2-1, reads NAGVMQNPRHLVRRRGQEARLRCSPMKGHSHVYWYRQLPEEGLKFMVYLQKENIIDESGMPKERFSAEFPKEGPSILRIQQVVRGDSAAYFCASSPTGGDNEQFFGPGTRLTVL.

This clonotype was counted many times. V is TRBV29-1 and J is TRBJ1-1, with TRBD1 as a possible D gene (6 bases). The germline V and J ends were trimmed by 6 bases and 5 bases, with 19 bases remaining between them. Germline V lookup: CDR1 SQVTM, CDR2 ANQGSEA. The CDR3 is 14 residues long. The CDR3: CSVDRTYPGTEAFF. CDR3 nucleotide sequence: TGCAGCGTCGACAGGACATACCCGGGAACTGAAGCTTTCTTT.

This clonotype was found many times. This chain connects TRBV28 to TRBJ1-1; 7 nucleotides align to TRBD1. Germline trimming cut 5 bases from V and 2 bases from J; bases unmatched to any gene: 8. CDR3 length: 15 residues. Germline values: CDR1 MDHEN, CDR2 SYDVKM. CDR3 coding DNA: TGTGCCAGCAGTCCCCGGGGAGGGGGCAACACTGAAGCTTTCTTT. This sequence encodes CASSPRGGGNTEAFF.

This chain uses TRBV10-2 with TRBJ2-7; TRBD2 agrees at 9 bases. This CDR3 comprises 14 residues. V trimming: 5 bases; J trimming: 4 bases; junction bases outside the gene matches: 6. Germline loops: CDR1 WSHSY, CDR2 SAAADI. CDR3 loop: CASSPGTSMYEQYV. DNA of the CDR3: TGCGCCAGCAGTCCCGGGACTAGCATGTACGAGCAGTACGTC.

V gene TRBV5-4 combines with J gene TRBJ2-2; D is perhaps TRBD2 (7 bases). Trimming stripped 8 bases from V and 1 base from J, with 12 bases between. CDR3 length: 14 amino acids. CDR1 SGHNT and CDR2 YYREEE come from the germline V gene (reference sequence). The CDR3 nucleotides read TGTGCCAGGGGGCGGGGGCAGAACACCGGGGAGCTGTTTTTT. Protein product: CARGRGQNTGELFF.

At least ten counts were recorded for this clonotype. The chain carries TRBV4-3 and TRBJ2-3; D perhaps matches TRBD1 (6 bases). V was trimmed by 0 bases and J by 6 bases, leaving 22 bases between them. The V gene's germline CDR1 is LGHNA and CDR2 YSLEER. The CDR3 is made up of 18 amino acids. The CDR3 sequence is CASSQDVVRPSQGDTQYF. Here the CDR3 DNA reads TGCGCCAGCAGCCAAGATGTCGTGCGGCCATCTCAGGGGGATACGCAGTATTTT.

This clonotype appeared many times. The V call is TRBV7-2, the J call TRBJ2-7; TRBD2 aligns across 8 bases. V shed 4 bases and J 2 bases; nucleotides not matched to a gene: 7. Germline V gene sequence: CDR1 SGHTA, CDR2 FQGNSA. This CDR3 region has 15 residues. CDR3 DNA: TGTGCCAGCAGCTACGCGGGGGGCCAAGCCTACGAGCAGTACTTC. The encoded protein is CASSYAGGQAYEQYF.

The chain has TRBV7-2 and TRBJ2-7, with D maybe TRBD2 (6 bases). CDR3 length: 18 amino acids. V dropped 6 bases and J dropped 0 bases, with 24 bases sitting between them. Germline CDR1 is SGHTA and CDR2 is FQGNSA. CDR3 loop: CASSYIVWGVPSSYEQYF. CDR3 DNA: TGTGCCAGCAGTTATATAGTCTGGGGGGTCCCGAGCTCCTACGAGCAGTACTTC.

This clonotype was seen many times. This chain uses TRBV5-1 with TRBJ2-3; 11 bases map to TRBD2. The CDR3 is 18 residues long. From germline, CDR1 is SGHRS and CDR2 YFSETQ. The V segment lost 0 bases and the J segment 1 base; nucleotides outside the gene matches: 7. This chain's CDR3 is CASSLALAGGPGTDTQYF. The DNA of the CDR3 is TGCGCCAGCAGCTTGGCCCTAGCGGGGGGTCCTGGCACAGATACGCAGTATTTT.

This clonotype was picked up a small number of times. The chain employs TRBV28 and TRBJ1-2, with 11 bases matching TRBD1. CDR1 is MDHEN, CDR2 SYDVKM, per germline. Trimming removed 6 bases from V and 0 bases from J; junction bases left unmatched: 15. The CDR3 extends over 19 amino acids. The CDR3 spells CASRLTTRTGGRANYGYTF. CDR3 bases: TGTGCCAGCAGACTTACCACCCGGACAGGGGGCAGGGCTAACTATGGCTACACCTTC.

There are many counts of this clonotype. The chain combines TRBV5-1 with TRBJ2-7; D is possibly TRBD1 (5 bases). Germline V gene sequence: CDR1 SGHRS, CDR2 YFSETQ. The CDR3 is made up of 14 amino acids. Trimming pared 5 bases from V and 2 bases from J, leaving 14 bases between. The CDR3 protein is CASRHPPTAYEQYF. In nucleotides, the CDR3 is TGCGCCAGCAGACACCCGCCGACAGCCTACGAGCAGTACTTC.